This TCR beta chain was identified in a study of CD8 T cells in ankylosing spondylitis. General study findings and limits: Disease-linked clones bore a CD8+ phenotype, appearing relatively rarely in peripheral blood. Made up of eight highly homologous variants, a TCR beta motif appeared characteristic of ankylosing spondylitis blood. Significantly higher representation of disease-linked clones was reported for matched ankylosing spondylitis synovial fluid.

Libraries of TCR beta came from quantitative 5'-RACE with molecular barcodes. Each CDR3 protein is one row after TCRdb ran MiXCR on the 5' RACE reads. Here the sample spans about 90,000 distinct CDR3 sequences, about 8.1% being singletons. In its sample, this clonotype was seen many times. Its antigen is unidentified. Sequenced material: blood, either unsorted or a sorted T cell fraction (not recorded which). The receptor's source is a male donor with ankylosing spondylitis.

CDR3 in DNA: TGTGCCACCAGCAGAGATCAAGGGAGGGTAAGCACTCTGAACACTGAAGCTTTCTTT. The encoded protein is CATSRDQGRVSTLNTEAFF. This chain joins TRBV15 and TRBJ1-1; D gene uncertain. Germline assignment: CDR1 LNHNV and CDR2 YYDKDF (reference sequence). Trimming cost V 0 bases and J 0 bases, with 20 bases left between them. The CDR3 sequence is 19 residues long. The full variable domain, rest sourced from reference TRBV15 and TRBJ1-1, is DAMVIQNPRYQVTQFGKPVTLSCSQTLNHNVMYWYQQKSSQAPKLLFHYYDKDFNNEADTPDNFQSRRPNTSFCFLDIRSPGLGDTAMYLCATSRDQGRVSTLNTEAFFGQGTRLTVV.